This TCR beta chain is from a study of blood T cell repertoires in COVID-19. Across the study: Spain, Italy and the United States supplied samples that represented acute and convalescent COVID-19. T cells, B-cell-depleted T cells, or PBMCs provided the cDNA or gDNA that served as material.

Source study methods: Amplification of reference gene primers provided the estimated nucleated cell counts. The table came from immunoSEQ multiplex PCR; TCRdb's copy has only in-frame clones and leaves some out. For V, J and clone size, that table is used; D and trimming come from the DNA. Of under 250,000 clones in the sample, around nine tenths are singletons; the top ten hold 1.5% to 2%. This clone was counted a single time. The CDR3 is 17 residues long. Trimming took off 1 base at V and 1 base at J, with 16 bases between the two ends. Germline-derived CDR1 and CDR2 are LGHNA and YSLEER. Sequencing was done on a sample of peripheral blood. This receptor was taken from a woman between 55 and 75 years old who had recovered from COVID-19. The V gene is TRBV4-3, the J gene TRBJ1-1, with D maybe TRBD1 (6 bases). CDR3 DNA sequence: TGCGCCAGCAGCCAAGTATTCTGGGGGCGCGAGAACACTGAAGCTTTCTTT. Translated: CASSQVFWGRENTEAFF.